A single sample is the source of the 8 T cell receptor beta chains below, sequenced in a study of blood T cells in healthy people across ages. Next came a second PCR, run for about 7 to 12 cycles, which used a sample-barcoded 5' primer along with a J-beta primer mix. MiXCR, applied by TCRdb to the 5' RACE reads, yields one record per CDR3 protein. This repertoire shows about 650,000 distinct CDR3 sequences, about 30% found once; its top ten account for 15%. The sequenced material came from blood. The receptor source for this set is a woman aged 80 or over in good health.

The V call is TRBV3-1, the J call TRBJ1-1; maybe TRBD1 (6 bases). Germline CDR1 reads LGHDT; CDR2 reads YNNKEL (reference sequence). This CDR3 comprises 15 residues. Trimming removed 1 base from V and 2 bases from J, with 11 bases in between. CDR3 sequence reads: CASSQGRGTNTEAFF. CDR3 in DNA: TGTGCCAGCAGCCAAGGCAGGGGTACCAACACTGAAGCTTTCTTT.

The rearrangement uses TRBV27 and TRBJ2-7; 10 positions match TRBD1. Unmatched junction bases numbered 11, after V lost 5 bases and J lost 7 bases. CDR1 is MNHEY and CDR2 is SMNVEV in the germline V gene (reference sequence). The CDR3 runs to 15 residues. The CDR3 DNA follows: TGTGCCAGCAGTCGAGGGGACAGGGGATACAATGAGCAGTACTTC. Its protein is CASSRGDRGYNEQYF.

The V gene is TRBV9, the J gene TRBJ2-5, with TRBD2 matching 7 bases. The CDR3 runs 16 residues. V lost 0 bases, J lost 11 bases, and 16 bases stayed unmatched. CDR1 SGDLS and CDR2 YYNGEE come from the germline V gene. In DNA form, the CDR3 reads TGTGCCAGCAGCGTAGACTGGCGGGGGAGGTACAATGAGCAGTACTTC. Its translation: CASSVDWRGRYNEQYF.

On this clonotype itself: A read error may explain this, as a much larger clone is one base away. The CDR3 nucleotides are TGTGCCAGCAGCCAAGAGCAGCATCATGGCTACACCTTC. The encoded protein is CASSQEQHHGYTF. The chain carries TRBV4-2 and TRBJ1-2; D is unresolved. V was trimmed by 0 bases and J by 6 bases, leaving 8 bases between them. CDR1 is LGHNA, CDR2 YNFKEQ, per germline. The CDR3 runs to 13 residues.

The chain recombines TRBV2 with TRBJ2-6; no clear D. Trimming stripped 3 bases from V and 0 bases from J, with 6 bases between. Per the germline V gene, CDR1 is SNHLY and CDR2 is FYNNEI. The CDR3 length is 15 residues. This CDR3 reads CASSDWGSGANVLTF. The CDR3 DNA reads as TGTGCCAGCAGTGACTGGGGCTCTGGGGCCAACGTCCTGACTTTC.

The sample holds many counts of this clonotype. Here the CDR3 DNA reads TGTGCCAGCAGCGTTAGCGGGGGGGCGTACAATGAGCAGTTCTTC. Its translation is CASSVSGGAYNEQFF. V is TRBV7-2 and J is TRBJ2-1, with 11 nucleotides matching TRBD2. The CDR3 spans 15 residues. The germline CDR1 and CDR2 sequences are SGHTA and FQGNSA. V trimming: 5 bases; J trimming: 4 bases; junction bases outside the gene matches: 4.

In its sample, this clonotype was seen many times. The chain links TRBV20-1 to TRBJ1-2, with 10 positions matching TRBD1. The CDR3 has 14 amino acids. In germline, CDR1 is DFQATT, CDR2 SNEGSKA (reference sequence). V was pared by 5 bases and J by 1 base, with 4 bases of the junction left unmatched. The CDR3 loop is CSARGQGGNYGYTF. The DNA for the CDR3 is TGCAGTGCTCGCGGACAGGGGGGTAACTATGGCTACACCTTC.

This clonotype occurred many times. The chain employs TRBV20-1 and TRBJ2-1; D may correspond to TRBD1 or TRBD2 (5 bases each). Trimming took 3 bases from V and 1 from J, leaving 16 bases between them. The germline CDR1 and CDR2 sequences are DFQATT and SNEGSKA (reference sequence). This CDR3 contains 16 residues. The chain's CDR3 is CSARGPRGASYNEQFF. The CDR3 DNA is TGCAGTGCTAGGGGACCCAGAGGGGCTTCCTACAATGAGCAGTTCTTC.